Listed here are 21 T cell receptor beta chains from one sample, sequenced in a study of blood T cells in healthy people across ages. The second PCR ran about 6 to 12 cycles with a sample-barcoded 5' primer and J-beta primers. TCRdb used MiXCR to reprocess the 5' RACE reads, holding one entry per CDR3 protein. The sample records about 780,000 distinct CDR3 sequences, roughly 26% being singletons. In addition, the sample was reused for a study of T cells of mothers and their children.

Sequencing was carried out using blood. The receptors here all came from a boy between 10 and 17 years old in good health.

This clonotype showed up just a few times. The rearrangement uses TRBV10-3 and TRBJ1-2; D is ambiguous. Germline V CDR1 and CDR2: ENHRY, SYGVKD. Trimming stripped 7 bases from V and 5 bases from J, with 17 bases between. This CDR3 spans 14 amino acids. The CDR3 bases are TGTGCCATCAAAACGGAGTTTTTGGAGTATGGCTACACCTTC. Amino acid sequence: CAIKTEFLEYGYTF.

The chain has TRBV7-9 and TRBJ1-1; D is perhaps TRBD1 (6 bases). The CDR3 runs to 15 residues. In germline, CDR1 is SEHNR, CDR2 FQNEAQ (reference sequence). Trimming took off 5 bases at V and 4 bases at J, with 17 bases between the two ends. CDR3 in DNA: TGTGCCAGCAGCCCGAGGGGGGGGGTCGGCACTGAAGCTTTCTTT. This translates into CASSPRGGVGTEAFF.

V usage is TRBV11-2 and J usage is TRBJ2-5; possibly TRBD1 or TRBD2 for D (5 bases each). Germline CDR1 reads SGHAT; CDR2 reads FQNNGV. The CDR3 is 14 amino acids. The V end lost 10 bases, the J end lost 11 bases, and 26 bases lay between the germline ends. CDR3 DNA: TGTGCCACTGAAAGGGAAGAGGGGCCTTCCAAGCAGTACTTC. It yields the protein CATEREEGPSKQYF.

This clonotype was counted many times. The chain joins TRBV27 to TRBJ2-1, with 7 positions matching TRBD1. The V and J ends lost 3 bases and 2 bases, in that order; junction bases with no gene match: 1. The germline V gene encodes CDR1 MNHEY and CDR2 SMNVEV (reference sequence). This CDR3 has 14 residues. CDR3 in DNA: TGTGCCAGCAGTTTCCAGGGGGCCTACAATGAGCAGTTCTTC. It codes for CASSFQGAYNEQFF.

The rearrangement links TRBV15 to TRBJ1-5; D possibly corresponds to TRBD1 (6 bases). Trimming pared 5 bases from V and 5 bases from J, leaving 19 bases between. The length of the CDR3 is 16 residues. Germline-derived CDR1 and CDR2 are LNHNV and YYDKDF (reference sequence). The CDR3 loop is CATSPRGSRGYQPQHF. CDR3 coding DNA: TGTGCCACCAGCCCAAGGGGGTCTAGGGGTTATCAGCCCCAGCATTTT.

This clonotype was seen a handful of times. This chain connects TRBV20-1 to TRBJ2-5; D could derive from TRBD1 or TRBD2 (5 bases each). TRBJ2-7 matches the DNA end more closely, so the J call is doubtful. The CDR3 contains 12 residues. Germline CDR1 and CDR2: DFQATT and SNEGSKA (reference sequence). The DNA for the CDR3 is TGCAGTGCTCTTACTCAGGGAGACGAGCAGTACTTC. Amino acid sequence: CSALTQGDEQYF.

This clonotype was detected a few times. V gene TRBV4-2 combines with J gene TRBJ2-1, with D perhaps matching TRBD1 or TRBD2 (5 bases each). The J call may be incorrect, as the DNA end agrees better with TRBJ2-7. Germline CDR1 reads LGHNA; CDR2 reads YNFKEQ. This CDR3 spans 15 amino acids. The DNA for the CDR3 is TGTGCCAGCAGCCAAGAGAAACGGGGCCCCTACGAGCAGTACTTC. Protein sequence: CASSQEKRGPYEQYF.

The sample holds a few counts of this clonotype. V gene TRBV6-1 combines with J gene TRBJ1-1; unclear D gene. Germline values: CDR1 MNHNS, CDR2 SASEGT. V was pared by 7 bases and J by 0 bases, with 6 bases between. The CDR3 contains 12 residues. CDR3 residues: CASKDVNTEAFF. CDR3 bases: TGTGCCAGCAAGGACGTGAACACTGAAGCTTTCTTT.

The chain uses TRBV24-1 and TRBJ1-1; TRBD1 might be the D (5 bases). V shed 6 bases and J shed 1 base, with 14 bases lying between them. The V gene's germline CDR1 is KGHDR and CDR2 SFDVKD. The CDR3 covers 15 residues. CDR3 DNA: TGTGCCACCAGTAACAAGGGACGGCCGAACACTGAAGCTTTCTTT. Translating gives CATSNKGRPNTEAFF.

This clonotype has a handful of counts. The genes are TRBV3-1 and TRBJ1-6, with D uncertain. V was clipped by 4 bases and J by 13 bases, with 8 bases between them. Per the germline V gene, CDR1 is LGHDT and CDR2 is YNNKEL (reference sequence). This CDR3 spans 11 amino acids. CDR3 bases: TGTGCCAGCAGCCCCGGAGGCCCCCTCCACTTT. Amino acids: CASSPGGPLHF.

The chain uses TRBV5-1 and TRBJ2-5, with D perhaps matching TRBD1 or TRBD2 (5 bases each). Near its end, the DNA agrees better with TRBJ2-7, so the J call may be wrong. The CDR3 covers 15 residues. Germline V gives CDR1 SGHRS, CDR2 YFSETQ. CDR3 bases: TGCGCCAGCAGCTTGGAGGGGATTCGGGAATACGAGCAGTACTTC. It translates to CASSLEGIREYEQYF.

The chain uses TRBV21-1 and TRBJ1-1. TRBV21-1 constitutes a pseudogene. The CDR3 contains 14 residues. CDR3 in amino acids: CASSILRRTFEAFF. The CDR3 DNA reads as TGTGCCAGCAGCATTTTGAGACGCACCTTTGAAGCTTTCTTT.

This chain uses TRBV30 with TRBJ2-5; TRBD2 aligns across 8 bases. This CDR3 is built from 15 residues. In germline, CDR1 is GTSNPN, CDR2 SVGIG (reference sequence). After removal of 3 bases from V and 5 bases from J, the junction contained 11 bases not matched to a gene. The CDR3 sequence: CAWSAQTTGGETQYF. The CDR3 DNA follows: TGTGCCTGGAGCGCTCAAACGACGGGGGGGGAGACCCAGTACTTC. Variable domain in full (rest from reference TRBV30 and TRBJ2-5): SQTIHQWPATLVQPVGSPLSLECTVEGTSNPNLYWYRQAAGRGLQLLFYSVGIGQISSEVPQNLSASRPQDRQFILSSKKLLLSDSGFYLCAWSAQTTGGETQYFGPGTRLLVL.

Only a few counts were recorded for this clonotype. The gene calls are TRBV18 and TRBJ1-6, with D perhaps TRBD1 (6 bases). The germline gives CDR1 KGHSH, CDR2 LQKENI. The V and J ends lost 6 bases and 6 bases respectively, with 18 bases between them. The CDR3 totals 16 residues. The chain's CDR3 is CASSGGREGTNSPLHF. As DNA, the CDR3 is TGTGCCAGCTCCGGGGGCCGGGAGGGGACTAATTCACCCCTCCACTTT.

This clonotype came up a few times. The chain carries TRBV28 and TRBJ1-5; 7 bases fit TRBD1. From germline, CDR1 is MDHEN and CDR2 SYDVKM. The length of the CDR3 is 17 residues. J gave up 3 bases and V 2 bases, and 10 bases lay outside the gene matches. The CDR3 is CASSLVGGESFNQPQHF. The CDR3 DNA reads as TGTGCCAGCAGTTTAGTAGGGGGCGAATCCTTCAATCAGCCCCAGCATTTT.

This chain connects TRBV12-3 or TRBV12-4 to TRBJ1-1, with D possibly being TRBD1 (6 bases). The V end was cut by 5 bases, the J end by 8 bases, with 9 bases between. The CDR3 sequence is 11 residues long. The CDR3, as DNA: TGTGCCAGCAGTCGAGGACAGGAAGCTTTCTTT. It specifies CASSRGQEAFF.

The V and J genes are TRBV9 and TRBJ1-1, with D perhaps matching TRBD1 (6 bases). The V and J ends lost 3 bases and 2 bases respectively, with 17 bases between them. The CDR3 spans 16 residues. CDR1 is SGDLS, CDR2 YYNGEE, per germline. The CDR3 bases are TGTGCCAGCAGCGAGAGGCCGGGGGCAGATAACACTGAAGCTTTCTTT. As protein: CASSERPGADNTEAFF.

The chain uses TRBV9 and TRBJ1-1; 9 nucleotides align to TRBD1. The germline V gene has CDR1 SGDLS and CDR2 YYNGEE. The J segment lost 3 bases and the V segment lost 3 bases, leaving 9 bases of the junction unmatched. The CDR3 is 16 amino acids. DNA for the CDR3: TGTGCCAGCAGCGGCCCCGGACAGGGGAGGGACACTGAAGCTTTCTTT. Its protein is CASSGPGQGRDTEAFF.

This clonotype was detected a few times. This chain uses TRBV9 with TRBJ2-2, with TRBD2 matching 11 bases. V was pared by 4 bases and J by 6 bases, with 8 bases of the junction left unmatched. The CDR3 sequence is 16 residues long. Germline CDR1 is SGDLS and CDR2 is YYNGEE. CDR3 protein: CASSTPSGGLSGELFF. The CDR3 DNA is TGTGCCAGCAGCACCCCTAGCGGGGGGTTGTCCGGGGAGCTGTTTTTT.

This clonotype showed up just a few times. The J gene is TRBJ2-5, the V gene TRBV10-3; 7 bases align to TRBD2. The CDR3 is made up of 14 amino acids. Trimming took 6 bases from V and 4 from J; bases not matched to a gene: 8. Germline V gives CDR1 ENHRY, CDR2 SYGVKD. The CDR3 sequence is CAIRAGDRGETQYF. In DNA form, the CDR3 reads TGTGCCATCAGGGCGGGGGACCGGGGAGAGACCCAGTACTTC.

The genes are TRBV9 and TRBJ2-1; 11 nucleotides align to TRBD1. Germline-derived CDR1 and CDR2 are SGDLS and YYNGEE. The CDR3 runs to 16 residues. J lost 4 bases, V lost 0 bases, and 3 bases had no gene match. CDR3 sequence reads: CASSVEGTGGYNEQFF. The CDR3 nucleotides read TGTGCCAGCAGCGTAGAAGGGACAGGGGGATACAATGAGCAGTTCTTC.